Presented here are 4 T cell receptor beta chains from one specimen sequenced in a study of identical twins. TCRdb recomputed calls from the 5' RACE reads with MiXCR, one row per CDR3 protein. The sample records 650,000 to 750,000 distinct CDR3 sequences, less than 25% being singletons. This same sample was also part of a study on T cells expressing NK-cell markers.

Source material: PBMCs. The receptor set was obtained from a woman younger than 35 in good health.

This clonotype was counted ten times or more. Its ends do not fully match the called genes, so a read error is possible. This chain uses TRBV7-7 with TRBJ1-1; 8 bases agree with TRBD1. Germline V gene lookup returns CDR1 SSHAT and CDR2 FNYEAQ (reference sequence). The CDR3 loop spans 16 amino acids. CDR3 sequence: CASSLWTGQEGTEAFF. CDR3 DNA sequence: TGTGCTAGCAGCTTATGGACAGGGCAAGAAGGCACTGAAGCTTTCTTT.

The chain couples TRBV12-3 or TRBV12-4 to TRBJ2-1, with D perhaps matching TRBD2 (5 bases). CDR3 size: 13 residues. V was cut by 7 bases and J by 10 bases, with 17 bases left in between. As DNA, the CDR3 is TGTGCCAGCACCACCTACACGGGGAGCGAGCAGTTCTTC. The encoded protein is CASTTYTGSEQFF.

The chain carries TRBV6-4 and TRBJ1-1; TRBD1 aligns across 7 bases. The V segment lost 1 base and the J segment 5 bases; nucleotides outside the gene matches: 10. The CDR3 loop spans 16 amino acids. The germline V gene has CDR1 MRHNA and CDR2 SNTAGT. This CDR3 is CASSDFFTDRVTEAFF. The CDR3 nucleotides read TGTGCCAGCAGTGACTTCTTTACAGACAGGGTAACTGAAGCTTTCTTT.

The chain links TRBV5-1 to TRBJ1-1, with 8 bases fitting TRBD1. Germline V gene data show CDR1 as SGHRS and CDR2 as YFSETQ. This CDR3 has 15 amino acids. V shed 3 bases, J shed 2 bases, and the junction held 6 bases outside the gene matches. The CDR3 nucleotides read TGCGCCAGCAGCTCCGGGACAGGTCCCAACACTGAAGCTTTCTTT. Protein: CASSSGTGPNTEAFF.